This TCR beta chain was documented in a study of glioma-infiltrating T cells. Overall study: Glioma patients had dexamethasone for six or fewer days before surgery. Sequencing aimed for 4.5- to 10-fold coverage of roughly one million peripheral T cells.

Trimming shortened V by 5 bases and J by 2 bases, and 16 bases separated the two germline ends. Germline loops: CDR1 LNHDA, CDR2 SQIVND (reference sequence). The CDR3 is made up of 15 amino acids. Overall study findings and caveats: Only very few CDR3 sequences appeared in both tissue and blood. A blood CDR3 motif signature was depleted in highly divergent patients.

Amplification of TCR alpha and beta CDR3 regions from RNA used iRepertoire nested multiplex PCR. MiXCR was run by TCRdb on the multiplex PCR reads, yielding one entry per CDR3 protein. This sample carries around 350,000 distinct CDR3 sequences, roughly two fifths of them seen once, and the ten largest clones take around 12%. This clonotype was seen a single time. Its cognate antigen is unknown. V and J are TRBV19 and TRBJ2-7; D not certain. The TCR was taken from a human donor with low-grade glioma or glioblastoma, undergoing nonglioma brain surgery, or in good health (not recorded which). The material sequenced was glioma tissue, nonneoplastic brain tissue, or PBMCs (not recorded which). The DNA for the CDR3 is TGTGCCAGTAGTGTCGGCGGCAAGCCCACCTACGAGCAGTACTTC. Amino acid sequence: CASSVGGKPTYEQYF.